This T cell receptor (beta chain) comes out of a study of spatial heterogeneity in lung cancer. Overall study: Detected sequences consistently included more beta-chain ones than alpha-chain ones. There were, on average, more than eight raw-read appearances for each unique TCR and UMI combination.

This clonotype was counted many times. For a library built for alpha chains, this beta chain is a stray read; little rests on its size. Indicated time point: sample taken at primary tumor resection. Whole RNA was taken from tumor, nontumor lung or frozen PBMC; it was then sequenced unsorted. The cohort: over 70 early-stage, untreated non-small cell lung cancer patients. TCRdb called the 5' RACE reads again in MiXCR, with one record for every CDR3 protein. This table has approximately 12,000 distinct CDR3 sequences, roughly 6.4% appearing once. The sequenced sample was normal lung tissue next to the tumor, obtained at surgery. The origin of this receptor is a male donor with early-stage non-small cell lung cancer.

CDR3 loop: CASRPFGLAGGGQYF. The CDR3, as DNA: TGTGCCAGCAGACCTTTCGGACTAGCGGGAGGGGGGCAGTACTTC. The rearrangement uses TRBV3-1 and TRBJ2-7, with 15 bases that match TRBD2. The CDR3 contains 15 residues. The germline V gene encodes CDR1 LGHDT and CDR2 YNNKEL (reference sequence). V dropped 6 bases and J dropped 9; count of bases not matched to a gene: 9.